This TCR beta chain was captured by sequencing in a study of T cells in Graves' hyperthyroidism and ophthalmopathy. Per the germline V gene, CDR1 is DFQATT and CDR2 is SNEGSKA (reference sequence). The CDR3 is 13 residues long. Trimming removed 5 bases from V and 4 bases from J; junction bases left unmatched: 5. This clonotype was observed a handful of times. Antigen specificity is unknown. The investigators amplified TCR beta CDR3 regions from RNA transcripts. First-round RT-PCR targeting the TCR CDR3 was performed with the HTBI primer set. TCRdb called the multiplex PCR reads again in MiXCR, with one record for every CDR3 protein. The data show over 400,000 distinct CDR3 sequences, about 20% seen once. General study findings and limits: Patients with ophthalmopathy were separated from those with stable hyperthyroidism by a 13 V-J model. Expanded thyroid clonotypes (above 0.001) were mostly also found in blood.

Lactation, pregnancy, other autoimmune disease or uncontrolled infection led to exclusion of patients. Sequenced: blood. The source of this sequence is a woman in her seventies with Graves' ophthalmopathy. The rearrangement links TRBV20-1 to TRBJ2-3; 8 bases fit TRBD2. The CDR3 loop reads CSAPGLVSDTQYF. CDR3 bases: TGCAGTGCTCCGGGACTAGTCTCAGATACGCAGTATTTT.